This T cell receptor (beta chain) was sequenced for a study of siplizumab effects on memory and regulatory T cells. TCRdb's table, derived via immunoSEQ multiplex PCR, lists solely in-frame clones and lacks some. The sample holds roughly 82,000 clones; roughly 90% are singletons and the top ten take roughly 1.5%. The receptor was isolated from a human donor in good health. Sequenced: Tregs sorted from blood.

For the CDR3, the DNA is TGTGCCAGCAGCGGAGCGGGACAGCTAGATACGCAGTATTTT. Translating it yields CASSGAGQLDTQYF. The chain joins TRBV5-4 to TRBJ2-3; possibly TRBD1 or TRBD2 for D (7 bases each). The CDR3 totals 14 residues. V shed 4 bases and J shed 5 bases, with 14 bases lying between them. In germline, CDR1 is SGHNT, CDR2 YYREEE (reference sequence).